Listed below are T cell receptor beta chains from one sample, sequenced in a study of blood T cell repertoires in COVID-19. The protocol was immunoSEQ multiplex PCR, while the TCRdb copy is restricted to in-frame clones and leaves out a portion. The sample lists approximately 190,000 clones, around four fifths occurring once. What was sequenced was peripheral blood. These receptors were collected from a woman in her 70s with active or convalescent COVID-19. Each CDR3 is given with its conserved first and last residue. Fields, in order: D gene, V gene, J gene, clone size, CDR3 DNA, CDR3 protein. The D gene is left open where the match is weak. Where a row states a size, it is once, few, many or the class of an expanded clone; other rows omit it.

d_gene: NA
v_gene: TRBV4-2
j_gene: TRBJ2-7
abundance: once
CDR3nt: TGTGCCAGCAGCCAAGATGTGACTTTCGGAGAGCAGTACTTC
CDR3aa: CASSQDVTFGEQYF

d_gene: NA
v_gene: TRBV4-1
j_gene: TRBJ1-2
abundance: many
CDR3nt: TGCGCCAGCAGCCAAGAATCCTGGGTAGCTGAGACGGGGGGCTACACCTTC
CDR3aa: CASSQESWVAETGGYTF

d_gene: TRBD1
v_gene: TRBV18
j_gene: TRBJ1-2
abundance: NA
CDR3nt: TGTGCCAGCTCACAGGGGGCGCGGTATGGCTACACCTTC
CDR3aa: CASSQGARYGYTF

d_gene: TRBD1
v_gene: TRBV5-5
j_gene: TRBJ1-6
abundance: NA
CDR3nt: TGTGCCAGCAGCACGGCCGGGACAGGGGGTTCACCCCTCCACTTT
CDR3aa: CASSTAGTGGSPLHF

d_gene: TRBD2
v_gene: TRBV24-1
j_gene: TRBJ2-1
abundance: few
CDR3nt: TGTGCCACCAGTGATGGACTAGCGTCCAACTACAATGAGCAGTTCTTC
CDR3aa: CATSDGLASNYNEQFF

d_gene: TRBD1
v_gene: TRBV5-6
j_gene: TRBJ2-7
abundance: once
CDR3nt: TGTGCCAGCAGCATTCTGGGACAGGCGAGCTCCTACGAGCAGTACTTC
CDR3aa: CASSILGQASSYEQYF

d_gene: TRBD2
v_gene: TRBV5-1
j_gene: TRBJ2-7
abundance: NA
CDR3nt: TGCGCCAGCAGCTTGTCGGGGGGCTACGAGCAGTACTTC
CDR3aa: CASSLSGGYEQYF

d_gene: NA
v_gene: TRBV29-1
j_gene: TRBJ2-3
abundance: NA
CDR3nt: TGCAGCGTCGGACAGACCAAAACAGATACGCAGTATTTT
CDR3aa: CSVGQTKTDTQYF

d_gene: TRBD2
v_gene: TRBV7-2
j_gene: TRBJ2-7
abundance: NA
CDR3nt: TGTGCCAGCAGCTTATCCAGCGGGAGGGCCTACGAGCAGTACTTC
CDR3aa: CASSLSSGRAYEQYF

d_gene: NA
v_gene: TRBV2
j_gene: TRBJ2-7
abundance: once
CDR3nt: TGTGCCAGCAGTGTCAAAGCGGATCCCTCCTACGAGCAGTACTTC
CDR3aa: CASSVKADPSYEQYF

d_gene: TRBD1
v_gene: TRBV25-1
j_gene: TRBJ1-1
abundance: NA
CDR3nt: TGTGCCAGCAACCACAGAGACAGGGACACTGAAGCTTTCTTT
CDR3aa: CASNHRDRDTEAFF

d_gene: NA
v_gene: TRBV2
j_gene: TRBJ1-5
abundance: NA
CDR3nt: TGTGCCAGCAGGTGGACAGAAATTAGCAATCAGCCCCAGCATTTT
CDR3aa: CASRWTEISNQPQHF

d_gene: TRBD2
v_gene: TRBV7-3
j_gene: TRBJ2-1
abundance: NA
CDR3nt: TGTGCCAGCAGCTTATACGGGGGGACGCAGTTCTTC
CDR3aa: CASSLYGGTQFF

d_gene: TRBD1
v_gene: TRBV6-5
j_gene: TRBJ2-7
abundance: NA
CDR3nt: TGTGCCAGCAGTCGTGGGACAGCCGAGCAGTACTTC
CDR3aa: CASSRGTAEQYF

d_gene: NA
v_gene: TRBV2
j_gene: TRBJ1-1
abundance: NA
CDR3nt: TGTGCCAGCAGTGCCCGGGACACTGTGAACACTGAAGCTTTCTTT
CDR3aa: CASSARDTVNTEAFF

d_gene: TRBD2
v_gene: TRBV24-1
j_gene: TRBJ2-1
abundance: NA
CDR3nt: TGTGCCACCAGTGATTCTACCGGGAGGGCCAATGAGCAGTTCTTC
CDR3aa: CATSDSTGRANEQFF

d_gene: NA
v_gene: TRBV6-5
j_gene: TRBJ1-4
abundance: NA
CDR3nt: TGTGCCAGTGGAGGGGGGGCTGATAATGAAAAACTGTTTTTT
CDR3aa: CASGGGADNEKLFF

d_gene: TRBD1
v_gene: TRBV29-1
j_gene: TRBJ2-7
abundance: once
CDR3nt: TGCAGCGTTGGGGACAGGGGGCTGGGAGAGCAGTACTTC
CDR3aa: CSVGDRGLGEQYF